The 20 T cell receptor beta chains below all came from one sample that was sequenced in a study of cytomegalovirus exposure and HLA in healthy donors (dated by TCRdb to about 2017). To prepare the library, the immunoSEQ multiplex PCR assay was applied. A mixture of 60 forward primers for TCR Vbeta segments and 13 reverse primers for TCR Jbeta segments was used in the multiplex PCR. TCRdb limited this immuneACCESS table to in-frame rearrangements with V and J called. A share of clones is missing; checked studies link under half to unresolved V genes, and the rest is unexplained. Here the sample has some 160,000 clones; around 80% occur a single time. The ten largest clonotypes hold 0.69% of the sample. The sequenced sample consisted of PBMCs. The receptor source for this set is a woman aged 40 to 50 in good health and CMV-seronegative.

The chain has TRBV11-2 and TRBJ2-5, with 10 nucleotides matching TRBD2. The germline V gene has CDR1 SGHAT and CDR2 FQNNGV. Trimming at V came to 5 bases and at J to 4 bases, leaving 13 bases not matched to a gene. The CDR3 spans 17 residues. CDR3: CASSPRLASGGGETQYF. For the CDR3, the DNA is TGTGCCAGCAGCCCCCGGTTGGCTAGCGGGGGAGGAGAGACCCAGTACTTC. The full variable domain, completed using reference TRBV11-2 and TRBJ2-5, is EAGVAQSPRYKIIEKRQSVAFWCNPISGHATLYWYQQILGQGPKLLIQFQNNGVVDDSQLPKDRFSAERLKGVDSTLKIQPAKLEDSAVYLCASSPRLASGGGETQYFGPGTRLLVL.

V gene TRBV5-6 combines with J gene TRBJ1-2; tentatively, D is TRBD1 (6 bases). V was pared by 6 bases and J by 4 bases, with 16 bases between. The CDR3 spans 14 residues. Germline V gene lookup returns CDR1 SGHDT and CDR2 YYEEEE. The CDR3 DNA follows: TGTGCCAGCATCTCAATGGGAGGGGGCTATGGCTACACCTTC. Translation gives CASISMGGGYGYTF. Combining the CDR3 with reference TRBV5-6 and TRBJ1-2 gives the whole variable domain DAGVTQSPTHLIKTRGQQVTLRCSPKSGHDTVSWYQQALGQGPQFIFQYYEEEERQRGNFPDRFSGHQFPNYSSELNVNALLLGDSALYLCASISMGGGYGYTFGSGTRLTVV.

The chain joins TRBV14 to TRBJ2-7; 7 bases fit TRBD2. The length of the CDR3 is 15 residues. Germline V gene lookup returns CDR1 SGHDN and CDR2 FVKESK. Unmatched junction bases numbered 9, after V lost 0 bases and J lost 7 bases. The CDR3 protein is CASSQDGGRLREQYF. The DNA for the CDR3 is TGTGCCAGCAGCCAAGATGGCGGGAGATTACGGGAGCAGTACTTC.

The chain couples TRBV4-3 to TRBJ2-5, with 9 bases identical to TRBD2. The end of the DNA fits TRBJ2-7 better, so the J call may be wrong. Germline CDR1 reads LGHNA; CDR2 reads YSLEER. This CDR3 comprises 15 residues. CDR3 in amino acids: CASSQVTSGPYEQYF. The CDR3 coding sequence is TGCGCCAGCAGCCAAGTCACTAGCGGGCCGTACGAGCAGTACTTC.

V and J are TRBV6-5 and TRBJ2-1; TRBD2 might be the D (5 bases). The V gene lost 0 bases and the J gene lost 0 bases, with 9 bases spanning the gap. The CDR3 covers 16 residues. Germline assignment: CDR1 MNHEY and CDR2 SVGAGI. CDR3 residues: CASSYSSGNSYNEQFF. CDR3 coding DNA: TGTGCCAGCAGTTACTCGAGCGGTAACTCCTACAATGAGCAGTTCTTC.

A few counts support this clone. This chain connects TRBV7-6 to TRBJ2-7; 8 nucleotides agree with TRBD2. Germline loops: CDR1 SGHVS, CDR2 FNYEAQ. The CDR3 totals 16 residues. Unmatched junction bases numbered 10, after V lost 3 bases and J lost 3 bases. The CDR3 DNA sequence: TGTGCCAGCAGCTTGATGCGGGGGGCCGTGGACTACGAGCAGTACTTC. It encodes CASSLMRGAVDYEQYF.

V usage is TRBV5-1 and J usage is TRBJ1-4; D is ambiguous. Germline loops: CDR1 SGHRS, CDR2 YFSETQ. The CDR3 has 15 residues. The V end was cut by 1 base, the J end by 6 bases, with 13 bases between. The CDR3 is CASSLSGNNHEKLFF. CDR3 nucleotides: TGCGCCAGCAGCTTGTCGGGAAACAACCATGAAAAACTGTTTTTT.

This chain links TRBV27 with TRBJ2-6, with no clear D. V was pared by 4 bases and J by 0 bases, with 13 bases between. Germline values: CDR1 MNHEY, CDR2 SMNVEV (reference sequence). The CDR3 sequence is 17 residues long. The DNA of the CDR3 is TGTGCCAGCAGTTCCCGAGGAGTACGCTCTGGGGCCAACGTCCTGACTTTC. Amino acids: CASSSRGVRSGANVLTF.

The chain recombines TRBV5-1 with TRBJ2-1, with D perhaps TRBD2 (5 bases). Germline lookup yields CDR1 SGHRS and CDR2 YFSETQ. The CDR3 extends over 14 amino acids. The V end was cut by 1 base, the J end by 7 bases, with 12 bases between. CDR3 nucleotide sequence: TGCGCCAGCAGCTTGTTAGCGCAGGCTAATGAGCAGTTCTTC. Translation: CASSLLAQANEQFF.

This clone was observed a single time. This chain joins TRBV6-1 and TRBJ1-2, with 8 bases aligning to TRBD1. Germline CDR1 MNHNS, CDR2 SASEGT. Trimming took 3 bases from V and 4 from J; bases not matched to a gene: 13. The CDR3 has 17 residues. CDR3 sequence: CASSEPRTGTMGYGYTF. CDR3 nucleotides: TGTGCCAGCAGTGAGCCCCGGACAGGGACGATGGGCTATGGCTACACCTTC.

This rearrangement joins TRBV19 to TRBJ2-1, with D perhaps TRBD1 (5 bases). Germline CDR1 LNHDA, CDR2 SQIVND (reference sequence). Trimming removed 3 bases at V and 7 bases at J, with 7 bases between. The CDR3 runs 12 residues. This CDR3 is CASSIGANEQFF. Written as DNA, the CDR3 is TGTGCCAGTAGTATTGGGGCTAATGAGCAGTTCTTC.

The V gene is TRBV9, the J gene TRBJ2-2; a weak D match, TRBD2 (5 bases). The CDR3 runs to 15 residues. Germline V gene sequence: CDR1 SGDLS, CDR2 YYNGEE. Trimming removed 3 bases at V and 4 bases at J, with 13 bases between. The DNA for the CDR3 is TGTGCCAGCAGCGGGACTCCCGCGGGCACCGGGGAGCTGTTTTTT. It translates to CASSGTPAGTGELFF.

A few counts support this clone. The gene calls are TRBV5-5 and TRBJ1-4; D is unresolved. Per the germline V gene, CDR1 is SGHKS and CDR2 is YYEKEE (reference sequence). The CDR3 runs to 15 residues. V was clipped by 4 bases and J by 0 bases, with 10 bases between them. In DNA, the CDR3 is TGTGCCAGCAGCCCCCTGGGCCCAACTAATGAAAAACTGTTTTTT. Translating gives CASSPLGPTNEKLFF.

V usage is TRBV4-3 and J usage is TRBJ2-1; TRBD2 matches 8 bases. V trimming: 3 bases; J trimming: 2 bases; junction bases outside the gene matches: 6. The CDR3 contains 16 residues. Germline V lookup: CDR1 LGHNA, CDR2 YSLEER. CDR3 residues: CASSQEAGVAYNEQFF. The CDR3 DNA reads as TGCGCCAGCAGCCAGGAAGCGGGAGTGGCCTACAATGAGCAGTTCTTC.

The chain is built from TRBV7-9 and TRBJ1-5; no reliable D call. CDR3 length equals 17 residues. CDR1 and CDR2 (germline): SEHNR, FQNEAQ (reference sequence). Trimming shortened V by 5 bases and J by 2 bases, and 19 bases separated the two germline ends. CDR3 bases: TGTGCCAGCAGCCCCCAAGGACCCGGGAGAGGCAATCAGCCCCAGCATTTT. It translates to CASSPQGPGRGNQPQHF.

V and J are TRBV10-3 and TRBJ2-1; 8 nucleotides line up with TRBD2. The V gene end was trimmed by 0 bases and the J gene end by 4 bases; junction bases not matched to a gene: 5. Germline values: CDR1 ENHRY, CDR2 SYGVKD. The CDR3 has 16 amino acids. CDR3 in DNA: TGTGCCATCAGTGAGTCGGGCGGGAGGTCATACAATGAGCAGTTCTTC. Translation gives CAISESGGRSYNEQFF.

The chain employs TRBV2 and TRBJ1-4; TRBD1 matches at 7 bases. The J segment lost 6 bases and the V segment lost 6 bases, leaving 4 bases of the junction unmatched. The length of the CDR3 is 13 residues. Germline CDR1 is SNHLY and CDR2 is FYNNEI. This CDR3 reads CASSPGQYEKLFF. CDR3 in DNA: TGTGCCAGCAGCCCGGGACAGTATGAAAAACTGTTTTTT. Based on the CDR3 plus reference TRBV2 and TRBJ1-4, the full variable domain is EPEVTQTPSHQVTQMGQEVILRCVPISNHLYFYWYRQILGQKVEFLVSFYNNEISEKSEIFDDQFSVERPDGSNFTLKIRSTKLEDSAMYFCASSPGQYEKLFFGSGTQLSVL.

This clone was observed a few times. V gene TRBV2 combines with J gene TRBJ1-1; D is uncertain. Per germline, CDR1 SNHLY and CDR2 FYNNEI. The CDR3 contains 14 residues. Trimming removed 4 bases at V and 0 bases at J, with 9 bases between. Here the CDR3 DNA reads TGTGCCAGCAGTGCCATCAGGATGAACACTGAAGCTTTCTTT. It encodes CASSAIRMNTEAFF.

This sequence joins TRBV7-9 and TRBJ1-2, with 7 positions matching TRBD1. The ends lost 5 bases at V and 5 bases at J; junction bases unmatched: 5. The CDR3 spans 13 residues. Germline CDR1 and CDR2: SEHNR and FQNEAQ (reference sequence). The CDR3 bases are TGTGCCAGCAGCGAGACAGGGTTATATGGCTACACCTTC. This gives the protein CASSETGLYGYTF.

This rearrangement joins TRBV11-2 to TRBJ2-5; no firm D call. The CDR3 has 14 residues. V was cut by 4 bases and J by 1 base, with 10 bases left in between. Germline assignment: CDR1 SGHAT and CDR2 FQNNGV. This CDR3 is CASSSMGFQETQYF. The CDR3 nucleotides are TGTGCCAGCAGCTCTATGGGCTTCCAAGAGACCCAGTACTTC.